The entry below gives a single T cell receptor (beta chain) sequence along with its context. Its specificity is not known. The entry originates in a study of identical twins. The study's findings and limits: Researchers caution that invariant MAIT and iNKT cells could partly confound zero-insertion analyses.

The cDNA had a unique molecular identifier and a template-switch universal primer site. TCRdb independently ran MiXCR on the 5' RACE reads; one entry per CDR3 protein. The profile covers 650,000 to 750,000 distinct CDR3 sequences, with around 20% appearing a single time and 4% to 5.5% taken by the ten largest. The sample was also linked to a second study, of T cells expressing NK-cell markers. That source notes: Sorted T-cell subsets CD3+CD56+NKG2C+, CD3+CD56+NKG2C- and CD3+CD56-NKG2C+ were TCR beta-sequenced.

This clonotype originated in a woman aged 18-29 years in good health. The sample taken for sequencing was PBMCs.

CDR3: CASSPHSGGTSTDTQYF. In DNA form, the CDR3 reads TGTGCCAGCAGCCCGCATTCAGGGGGTACTAGCACAGATACGCAGTATTTT. The chain carries TRBV4-2 and TRBJ2-3; 7 nucleotides align to TRBD1. Germline values: CDR1 LGHNA, CDR2 YNFKEQ. The CDR3 is 17 residues long. The ends lost 4 bases at V and 0 bases at J; junction bases unmatched: 10.